This T cell receptor beta chain was identified in a study of T cells after yellow fever vaccination. Study-level points and caveats: Most clones from primary vaccination resurfaced after the booster (around 97% CD4, 70% to 90% CD8).

Remarks on this clonotype: What it binds is not known.

TCRdb recomputed calls from the 5' RACE reads with MiXCR, one row per CDR3 protein. The sample contains some 400,000 distinct CDR3 sequences, around a sixth of which appear only once. V was trimmed by 2 bases and J by 6 bases, leaving 14 bases between them. The length of the CDR3 is 14 residues. Germline-derived CDR1 and CDR2 are SGHAT and FQNNGV. The J gene is TRBJ2-7, the V gene TRBV11-2; tentatively, D is TRBD1 (5 bases). The sequence was collected from a man younger than 35 who received the YFV17D yellow fever vaccine. Sequenced material: PBMCs, taken before the yellow fever booster vaccination. CDR3 DNA: TGTGCCAGCAGCTTACTGCAGGGTCTATCCGAGCAGTACGTC. Residues: CASSLLQGLSEQYV.